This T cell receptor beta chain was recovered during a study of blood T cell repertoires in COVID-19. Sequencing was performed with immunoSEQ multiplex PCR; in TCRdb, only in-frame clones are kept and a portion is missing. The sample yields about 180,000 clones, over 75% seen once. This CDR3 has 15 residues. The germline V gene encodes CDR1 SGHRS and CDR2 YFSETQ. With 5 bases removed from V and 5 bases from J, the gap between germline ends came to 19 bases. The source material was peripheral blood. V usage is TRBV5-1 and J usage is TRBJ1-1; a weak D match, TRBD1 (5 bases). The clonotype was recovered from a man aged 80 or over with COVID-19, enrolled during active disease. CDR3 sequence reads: CASRPGGGEVTEAFF. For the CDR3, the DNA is TGCGCCAGCAGGCCCGGGGGAGGGGAGGTTACTGAAGCTTTCTTT.